This TCR beta chain was documented in a study of T cells in placental villitis. Study-wide results and limits: Small decidual contamination means some T cells, especially in controls, may be decidual.

This was the immunoSEQ v4 assay. The data were produced by immunoSEQ multiplex PCR, yet TCRdb's version contains in-frame clones alone and is incomplete. The sample has about 3,100 clones, approximately 79% seen once. The CDR3 has 15 residues. Germline V gene lookup returns CDR1 LGHDT and CDR2 YNNKEL (reference sequence). Deletions cut 0 bases from V and 4 bases from J, with 11 bases between. Infectious villitis placentae numbered several, unmatched to other groups. Younger maternal age, smaller fetuses, and preterm delivery or intrauterine demise in two cases marked infectious villitis. This clone was observed once. Its antigen is still unknown.

The V gene is TRBV3-1 (or the pseudogene TRBV3-2), the J gene TRBJ2-3; D not certain. Specimen: placental tissue containing maternal and fetal cells. This clonotype was sampled from a human patient with infectious villitis; the placental T cells may come from both mother and fetus. The CDR3 DNA reads TGTGCCAGCAGCCAAGAAGGGCCTAGGTCAGATACGCAGTATTTT. It yields the protein CASSQEGPRSDTQYF.